The text below deals with one T cell receptor beta chain. The clone's antigen remains unknown. Nothing much larger sits one base from this clone, and base qualities are not available. Library construction relied on the immunoSEQ multiplex PCR assay. The table comes from immuneACCESS by way of TCRdb, which keeps in-frame sequences with V and J called. Part of the clones is missing from these tables; in studies checked, under half for an unresolved V gene and the rest for unknown reasons. The sample has approximately 79,000 clones on record, around 95% of them singletons. 0.65% to 0.75% of the sample is held by the ten biggest clonotypes. These data are taken from a study of T cell changes during pregnancy in multiple sclerosis (dated by TCRdb to between 2018 and 2021). The study in broad terms: Changes in the T cell repertoire over the course of pregnancy were examined in this study in women with multiple sclerosis.

Looking up the germline V gene (reference sequence) yields CDR1 MNHNY and CDR2 SVGAGI. Its CDR3 holds 15 amino acids, cysteine through phenylalanine. The CDR3 DNA has 45 bases and is translated from base 1. V ends up 2 bases short and J 2 bases short, with an unmatched junction base count of 4. This specimen consisted of peripheral blood, obtained in the second trimester of pregnancy. The source of this sequence is a female donor in good health, enrolled as a control in a pregnancy study. The chain employs TRBV6-6 and TRBJ1-1, and TRBD1 matches 8 of the central bases. The nucleotides are TGTGCCAGCAGTTACAGACAGGGGCCCAACACTGAAGCTTTCTTT. It codes for CASSYRQGPNTEAFF.